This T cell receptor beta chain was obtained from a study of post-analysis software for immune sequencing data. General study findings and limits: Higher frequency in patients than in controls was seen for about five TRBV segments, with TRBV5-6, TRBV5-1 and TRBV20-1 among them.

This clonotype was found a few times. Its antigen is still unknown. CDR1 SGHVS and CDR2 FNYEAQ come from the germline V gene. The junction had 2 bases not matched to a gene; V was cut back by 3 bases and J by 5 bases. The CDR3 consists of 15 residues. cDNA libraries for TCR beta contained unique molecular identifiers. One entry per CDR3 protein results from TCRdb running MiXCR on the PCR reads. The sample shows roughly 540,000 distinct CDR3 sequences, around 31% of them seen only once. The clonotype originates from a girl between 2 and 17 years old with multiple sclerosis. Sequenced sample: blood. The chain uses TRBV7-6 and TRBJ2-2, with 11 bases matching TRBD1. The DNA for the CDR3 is TGTGCCAGCAGCTTCGGGACAGGGGGGACCGGGGAGCTGTTTTTT. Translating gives CASSFGTGGTGELFF. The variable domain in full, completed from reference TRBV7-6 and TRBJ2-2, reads GAGVSQSPRYKVTKRGQDVALRCDPISGHVSLYWYRQALGQGPEFLTYFNYEAQQDKSGLPNDRFSAERPEGSISTLTIQRTEQRDSAMYRCASSFGTGGTGELFFGEGSRLTVL.